The next 21 T cell receptor beta chains were all read from a single sample in a study of neurological immune-mediated disorders. TCRdb passed the 5' RACE reads through MiXCR, listing each CDR3 protein once. The sample has approximately 48,000 distinct CDR3 sequences; 10% are singletons. The sequencing sample was made of PBMCs. The receptors here all came from a man in his 70s with HTLV-1-associated myelopathy (HAM/TSP).

The rearrangement links TRBV20-1 to TRBJ2-5; D possibly corresponds to TRBD1 (6 bases). With 0 bases removed from V and 5 bases from J, the gap between germline ends came to 22 bases. The CDR3 extends over 17 amino acids. CDR1 DFQATT and CDR2 SNEGSKA come from the germline V gene (reference sequence). CDR3 in DNA: TGCAGTGCTAGAGATTTCGGGTGGGCAGGGGCCATGGAGACCCAGTACTTC. Translating it yields CSARDFGWAGAMETQYF.

This clonotype has at least ten counts. The chain combines TRBV7-2 with TRBJ1-2; 8 bases line up with TRBD1. The CDR3 runs 14 residues. Germline V gene sequence: CDR1 SGHTA, CDR2 FQGNSA. V was clipped by 4 bases and J by 4 bases; unmatched bases: 5. The CDR3 DNA sequence: TGTGCCAGCAGCTCCTCAGGGGGCGGCTATGGCTACACCTTC. This gives the protein CASSSSGGGYGYTF.

This clonotype was detected ten times or more. The rearrangement links TRBV28 to TRBJ1-2; 7 bases line up with TRBD1. CDR1 and CDR2 from the germline V gene are MDHEN and SYDVKM. The CDR3 contains 15 residues. The ends lost 4 bases at V and 4 bases at J; junction bases unmatched: 9. The CDR3 region has the DNA TGTGCCAGCAGTTCCCCCCGACAGGGACTCTATGGCTACACCTTC. This translates into CASSSPRQGLYGYTF.

This clonotype was recorded at least ten times. J is TRBJ1-4 and V is TRBV5-1, with D hard to call. CDR1 and CDR2 from the germline V gene are SGHRS and YFSETQ. The CDR3 length is 15 residues. V lost 0 bases to trimming and J lost 2 bases, with 8 bases between them. CDR3 loop: CASSLVTSTNEKLFF. The CDR3 DNA follows: TGCGCCAGCAGCTTGGTCACCAGTACTAATGAAAAACTGTTTTTT.

In regard to this clonotype: The conserved final phenylalanine or tryptophan is absent from the CDR3, which likely points to a read error. This sequence joins TRBV7-9 and TRBJ2-7; 7 bases align to TRBD1. CDR1 and CDR2 (germline): SEHNR, FQNEAQ (reference sequence). The length of the CDR3 is 14 residues. V lost 5 bases and J lost 4; bases outside the gene matches: 8. The CDR3 DNA is TGTGCCAGCAGCCACAGGGGAATCATATACGAGCAGTACCTC. As protein: CASSHRGIIYEQYL.

In this sample, this clonotype turned up many times. The genes are TRBV20-1 and TRBJ1-2; weak D call: TRBD1 (5 bases). Trimming took 5 bases from V and 6 from J, leaving 10 bases between them. Germline V gene lookup returns CDR1 DFQATT and CDR2 SNEGSKA (reference sequence). CDR3 size: 11 residues. The CDR3: CSAGDFDGYTF. The DNA of the CDR3 is TGCAGTGCTGGGGACTTTGATGGCTACACCTTC.

This clonotype was detected many times. This chain connects TRBV5-6 to TRBJ1-2; D remains unclear. The CDR3 is made up of 13 amino acids. Germline values: CDR1 SGHDT, CDR2 YYEEEE. The germline V and J ends were trimmed by 0 bases and 8 bases, with 11 bases remaining between them. In DNA, the CDR3 is TGTGCCAGCAGCTTGGTCTCGGCAGGAGGCTACACCTTC. Its translation is CASSLVSAGGYTF.

The sample holds many counts of this clonotype. This chain uses TRBV25-1 with TRBJ1-5; D is uncertain. With 4 bases removed from V and 1 base from J, the gap between germline ends came to 8 bases. The CDR3 consists of 14 residues. Germline V gene lookup returns CDR1 MGHDK and CDR2 SYGVNS. The CDR3 nucleotides are TGTGCCAGCAGTGGGAAGAACAGCAATCAGCCCCAGCATTTT. Translating it yields CASSGKNSNQPQHF. The variable domain in full, with the rest retrieved from reference TRBV25-1 and TRBJ1-5, is EADIYQTPRYLVIGTGKKITLECSQTMGHDKMYWYQQDPGMELHLIHYSYGVNSTEKGDLSSESTVSRIRTEHFPLTLESARPSHTSQYLCASSGKNSNQPQHFGDGTRLSIL.

This sequence joins TRBV7-3 and TRBJ2-3; 9 nucleotides align to TRBD2. V shed 4 bases, J shed 12 bases, and the junction held 17 bases outside the gene matches. The CDR3 totals 16 residues. Germline V gives CDR1 SGHTA, CDR2 FQGTGA. The CDR3 DNA reads TGTGCCAGCAGCTCCCAAGCGGGAGGTCTGACAGTTACTCAGTATTTT. Translated, it gives CASSSQAGGLTVTQYF. The full variable domain, its missing parts supplied by reference TRBV7-3 and TRBJ2-3, is GAGVSQTPSNKVTEKGKYVELRCDPISGHTALYWYRQSLGQGPEFLIYFQGTGAADDSGLPNDRFFAVRPEGSVSTLKIQRTERGDSAVYLCASSSQAGGLTVTQYFGPGTRLTVL.

The V and J genes are TRBV12-3 or TRBV12-4 and TRBJ2-2; no clear D gene. The CDR3 is 15 residues long. V was cut by 6 bases and J by 1 base, with 12 bases left in between. The CDR3 region is CASSQCGLNTGELFF. DNA of the CDR3: TGTGCCAGCAGCCAATGCGGCCTGAACACCGGGGAGCTGTTTTTT.

This clonotype came up many times. This rearrangement joins TRBV6-6 to TRBJ1-5; D possibly corresponds to TRBD1 (6 bases). From germline, CDR1 is MNHNY and CDR2 SVGAGI (reference sequence). The CDR3 totals 16 residues. Trimming took 3 bases from V and 8 from J, leaving 20 bases between them. CDR3 sequence: CASSYGGRGGKEPQHF. CDR3 nucleotides: TGTGCCAGCAGTTATGGCGGACGAGGGGGGAAGGAGCCCCAGCATTTT.

This clonotype has a count of ten or more. V gene TRBV20-1 combines with J gene TRBJ2-3; D remains ambiguous. The CDR3 runs to 12 residues. Per the germline V gene, CDR1 is DFQATT and CDR2 is SNEGSKA (reference sequence). CDR3 sequence: CSSRLSTDTQYF. CDR3 sequence (DNA): TGCAGCTCCAGGCTTTCCACAGATACGCAGTATTTT.

In its sample, this clonotype was seen many times. V is TRBV9 and J is TRBJ2-7; no clear D gene. The length of the CDR3 is 14 residues. Per germline, CDR1 SGDLS and CDR2 YYNGEE. V dropped 0 bases and J dropped 6 bases, with 13 bases sitting between them. The CDR3 region is CASSVAQWVGEQYF. The CDR3 nucleotides are TGTGCCAGCAGCGTAGCCCAATGGGTGGGCGAGCAGTACTTC.

The rearrangement links TRBV12-3 or TRBV12-4 to TRBJ1-5; no firm D call. Trimming stripped 7 bases from V and 3 bases from J, with 13 bases between. This CDR3 comprises 14 residues. CDR3 residues: CASTREQFNQPQHF. The CDR3 DNA follows: TGTGCCAGCACGCGAGAGCAGTTCAATCAGCCCCAGCATTTT.

This clonotype showed up many times. V is TRBV20-1 and J is TRBJ2-3; the D is unclear. V gave up 5 bases and J gave up 2 bases, with 14 bases separating them. Per the germline V gene, CDR1 is DFQATT and CDR2 is SNEGSKA (reference sequence). The CDR3 consists of 14 residues. This chain's CDR3 is CSALTGGNTDTQYF. The DNA for the CDR3 is TGCAGTGCTCTAACTGGCGGAAACACAGATACGCAGTATTTT.

The genes are TRBV5-1 and TRBJ2-5; the D gene could be TRBD1 or TRBD2 (5 bases each). Germline loops: CDR1 SGHRS, CDR2 YFSETQ. The CDR3 has 13 residues. The V and J ends lost 5 bases and 5 bases respectively, with 13 bases between them. CDR3 sequence: CASRGLWGETQYF. CDR3 sequence (DNA): TGCGCCAGCAGGGGGCTCTGGGGGGAGACCCAGTACTTC.

There are many counts of this clonotype. This chain links TRBV20-1 with TRBJ1-4; D is unresolved. The CDR3 contains 13 residues. Trimming removed 6 bases at V and 0 bases at J, with 8 bases between. CDR1 DFQATT and CDR2 SNEGSKA come from the germline V gene (reference sequence). This CDR3 reads CSASASTNEKLFF. CDR3 nucleotides: TGCAGTGCCTCCGCGTCAACTAATGAAAAACTGTTTTTT.

This clonotype appeared many times. The rearrangement joins TRBV7-2 to TRBJ2-1, with TRBD2 identical over 7 bases. CDR1 is SGHTA and CDR2 is FQGNSA in the germline V gene. The V and J ends lost 8 bases and 4 bases, in that order; junction bases with no gene match: 14. This CDR3 is 16 amino acids long. CDR3 in DNA: TGTGCCAGCGCCCCCCGACCGGCTAGCGGTTACAATGAGCAGTTCTTC. This gives the protein CASAPRPASGYNEQFF.

This clonotype was detected ten times or more. The V call is TRBV20-1, the J call TRBJ2-7; TRBD1 agrees at 12 bases. There are 14 residues in the CDR3. The germline CDR1 and CDR2 sequences are DFQATT and SNEGSKA (reference sequence). With 5 bases clipped from V and 4 bases from J, the junction kept 6 bases outside the gene matches. The chain's CDR3 is CSAQTGQGAYEQYF. CDR3 sequence (DNA): TGCAGTGCTCAAACGGGACAGGGGGCTTACGAGCAGTACTTC.

The chain couples TRBV18 to TRBJ1-2, with D tentatively TRBD1 (5 bases). CDR1 and CDR2 (germline): KGHSH, LQKENI. Trimming shortened V by 2 bases and J by 6 bases, and 19 bases separated the two germline ends. The CDR3 contains 16 residues. The CDR3 bases are TGTGCCAGCTCACCAGTCGGGGGAGGAGGCTTCCATGGCTACACCTTC. This translates into CASSPVGGGGFHGYTF.

This clonotype was seen many times. The genes are TRBV3-1 and TRBJ2-1; D remains ambiguous. Trimming took off 5 bases at V and 5 bases at J, with 7 bases between the two ends. The germline gives CDR1 LGHDT, CDR2 YNNKEL (reference sequence). This CDR3 region has 12 residues. The DNA for the CDR3 is TGTGCCAGCAGCTTCTACAACAATGAGCAGTTCTTC. As protein: CASSFYNNEQFF.